The clone carrying this T cell receptor beta chain was recorded a few times. Germline lookup yields CDR1 LGHNA and CDR2 YNFKEQ. With 0 bases clipped from V and 2 bases from J, the junction kept 6 bases outside the gene matches. The CDR3 length is 16 residues. The data stem from a study of cytomegalovirus exposure and HLA in healthy donors. Assay: immunoSEQ multiplex PCR; the TCRdb copy retains only in-frame clones and omits some. The sample carries 150,000 to 200,000 clones, roughly 83% recorded once. The gene calls are TRBV4-2 and TRBJ2-5; 7 nucleotides match TRBD1. The source of this sequence is a man between 25 and 39 years old in good health and CMV-seropositive. The sequenced material came from PBMCs. The CDR3 sequence: CASSQDLRDSQETQYF. In nucleotides, the CDR3 is TGTGCCAGCAGCCAAGATCTCCGGGACAGTCAAGAGACCCAGTACTTC.